The clone carrying this T cell receptor beta chain was detected ten times or more. Its antigen is unidentified. Amplification of the TCR beta CDR3 regions used RNA transcripts (as template). The library came from an HTBI-primed first-round RT-PCR and a second-round multiplex PCR. From the multiplex PCR reads, TCRdb called clonotypes with MiXCR, one entry per CDR3 protein. The data hold around 470,000 distinct CDR3 sequences, with around 15% observed a single time. If patients had other autoimmune diseases, uncontrolled infections, pregnancy or lactation, they were excluded. The data are from a study of Graves' ophthalmopathy and Graves' hyperthyroidism. Study observations and caveats: Thyroid clonotypes that were expanded above 0.001 frequency mostly also appeared in blood.

This CDR3 spans 14 amino acids. Trimming stripped 6 bases from V and 4 bases from J, with 12 bases between. Germline CDR1 and CDR2: SGHVS and FQNEAQ. This clonotype was obtained from a woman under 40 with Graves' ophthalmopathy. The sequencing sample was made of blood. V and J are TRBV7-8 and TRBJ2-2; D is uncertain. CDR3 protein: CASSRGRTTGELFF. The CDR3 bases are TGTGCCAGCAGTCGCGGCCGGACCACCGGGGAGCTGTTTTTT. The variable domain in full, with the rest retrieved from reference TRBV7-8 and TRBJ2-2, is GAGVSQSPRYKVAKRGQDVALRCDPISGHVSLFWYQQALGQGPEFLTYFQNEAQLDKSGLPSDRFFAERPEGSVSTLKIQRTQQEDSAVYLCASSRGRTTGELFFGEGSRLTVL.